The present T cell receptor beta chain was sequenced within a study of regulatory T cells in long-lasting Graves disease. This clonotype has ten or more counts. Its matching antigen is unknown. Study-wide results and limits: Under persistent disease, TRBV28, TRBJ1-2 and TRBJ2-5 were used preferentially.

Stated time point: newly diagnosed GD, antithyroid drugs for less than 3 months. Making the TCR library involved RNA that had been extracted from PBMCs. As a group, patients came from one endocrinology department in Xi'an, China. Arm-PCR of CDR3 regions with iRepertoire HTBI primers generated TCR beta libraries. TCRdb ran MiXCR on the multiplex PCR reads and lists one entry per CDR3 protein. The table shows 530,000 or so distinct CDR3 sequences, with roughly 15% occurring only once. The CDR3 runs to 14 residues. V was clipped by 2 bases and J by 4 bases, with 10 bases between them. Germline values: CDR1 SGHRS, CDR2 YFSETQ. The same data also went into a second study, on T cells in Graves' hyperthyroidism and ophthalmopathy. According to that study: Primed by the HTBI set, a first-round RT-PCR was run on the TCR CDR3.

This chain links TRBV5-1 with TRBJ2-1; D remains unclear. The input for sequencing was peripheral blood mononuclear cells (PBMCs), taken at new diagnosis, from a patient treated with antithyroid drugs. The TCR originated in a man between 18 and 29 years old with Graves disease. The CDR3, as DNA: TGCGCCAGCAGCTTTTTGGAGAGGTACAATGAGCAGTTCTTC. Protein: CASSFLERYNEQFF.